These 5 T cell receptor beta chains were all obtained from the same sample, sequenced in a study of spatial heterogeneity in lung cancer. TCRdb reprocessed the 5' RACE reads via MiXCR and lists one record per CDR3 protein. Altogether 24,000 or so distinct CDR3 sequences are present, about 7% being singletons, with the ten largest covering roughly an eighth. Time point noted: sample taken at primary tumor resection. Unsorted tumor, nontumor lung tissue or cryopreserved PBMC supplied the whole RNA. Sequencing was performed on PBMCs, taken at surgery. These receptors were obtained from a male donor with early-stage non-small cell lung cancer.

This clonotype was picked up a small number of times. V is TRBV6-2 or TRBV6-3 and J is TRBJ1-1, with D possibly being TRBD1 (6 bases). The CDR3 spans 15 residues. Germline CDR1 reads MNHEY; CDR2 reads SVGEGT. Trimming shortened V by 2 bases and J by 2 bases, and 12 bases separated the two germline ends. CDR3 DNA sequence: TGTGCCAGCAGTTACCCGACAGGCCGCAACACTGAAGCTTTCTTT. It yields the protein CASSYPTGRNTEAFF.

This clonotype was observed a few times. The chain combines TRBV29-1 with TRBJ2-3, with 9 bases aligning to TRBD1. The CDR3 contains 14 residues. Germline assignment: CDR1 SQVTM and CDR2 ANQGSEA. The junction had 4 bases not matched to a gene; V was cut back by 4 bases and J by 2 bases. The CDR3 protein is CSVARDRATDTQYF. For the CDR3, the DNA is TGCAGCGTTGCCCGGGACAGGGCCACAGATACGCAGTATTTT.

This clonotype appeared a few times. This sequence joins TRBV11-2 and TRBJ1-3, with D possibly TRBD1 on 5 matching bases. The germline gives CDR1 SGHAT, CDR2 FQNNGV. The CDR3 covers 14 residues. Trimming cost V 3 bases and J 0 bases, with 6 bases left between them. CDR3 sequence reads: CASSLGPSGNTIYF. CDR3 in DNA: TGTGCCAGCAGCTTGGGGCCCTCTGGAAACACCATATATTTT. The entire variable domain, with the rest obtained from reference TRBV11-2 and TRBJ1-3, is as follows: EAGVAQSPRYKIIEKRQSVAFWCNPISGHATLYWYQQILGQGPKLLIQFQNNGVVDDSQLPKDRFSAERLKGVDSTLKIQPAKLEDSAVYLCASSLGPSGNTIYFGEGSWLTVV.

The chain is built from TRBV25-1 and TRBJ1-1; D is undetermined. Trimming cost V 3 bases and J 2 bases, with 13 bases left between them. The CDR3 totals 15 residues. Germline V CDR1 and CDR2: MGHDK, SYGVNS. The CDR3 DNA sequence: TGTGCCAGCAGTGAGGCGAGGTGGGGAAACACTGAAGCTTTCTTT. This translates into CASSEARWGNTEAFF.

This clonotype was counted many times. The chain joins TRBV29-1 to TRBJ2-2, with 8 bases lining up with TRBD1. The germline V gene has CDR1 SQVTM and CDR2 ANQGSEA. J was trimmed by 6 bases and V by 5 bases; bases with no gene match: 8. The CDR3 totals 14 residues. The CDR3 is CSVTLTGAPGELFF. CDR3 DNA: TGCAGCGTTACATTGACAGGGGCGCCCGGGGAGCTGTTTTTT.